This TCR beta chain was recorded in a study of regulatory T cells in long-lasting Graves disease. The TCR beta library used iRepertoire HTBI primers with Arm-PCR amplification of CDR3. TCRdb used MiXCR to reprocess the multiplex PCR reads, holding one entry per CDR3 protein. The table records about 620,000 distinct CDR3 sequences, roughly 16% of them present only once. Trimming shortened V by 1 base and J by 0 bases, and 13 bases separated the two germline ends. CDR1 and CDR2 from the germline V gene are LNHDA and SQIVND (reference sequence). The CDR3 is made up of 17 amino acids. Whole-study results and caveats: No thyroid tissue was studied; the work used peripheral blood only.

The table lists this clonotype with a few counts. Its target is not known. Time point reported: newly diagnosed GD, antithyroid drugs for less than 3 months. There was RNA extracted from PBMCs, and the TCR library was made from it. These data were also reused for a study on T cells in Graves' hyperthyroidism and ophthalmopathy. That work states: Exclusion followed for patients with uncontrolled infection, other autoimmune disease, pregnancy or lactation. Most clonotypes expanded in the thyroid (above 0.001) were also present in blood.

This specimen consisted of peripheral blood mononuclear cells (PBMCs), obtained at new diagnosis, from a patient treated with antithyroid drugs. V and J are TRBV19 and TRBJ2-1; D not certain. This clonotype was sampled from a woman aged 30 to 39 with Graves disease. CDR3 sequence (DNA): TGTGCCAGTAGTATAGGGCTCGCGCGCAGCTCCTACAATGAGCAGTTCTTC. The encoded protein is CASSIGLARSSYNEQFF.